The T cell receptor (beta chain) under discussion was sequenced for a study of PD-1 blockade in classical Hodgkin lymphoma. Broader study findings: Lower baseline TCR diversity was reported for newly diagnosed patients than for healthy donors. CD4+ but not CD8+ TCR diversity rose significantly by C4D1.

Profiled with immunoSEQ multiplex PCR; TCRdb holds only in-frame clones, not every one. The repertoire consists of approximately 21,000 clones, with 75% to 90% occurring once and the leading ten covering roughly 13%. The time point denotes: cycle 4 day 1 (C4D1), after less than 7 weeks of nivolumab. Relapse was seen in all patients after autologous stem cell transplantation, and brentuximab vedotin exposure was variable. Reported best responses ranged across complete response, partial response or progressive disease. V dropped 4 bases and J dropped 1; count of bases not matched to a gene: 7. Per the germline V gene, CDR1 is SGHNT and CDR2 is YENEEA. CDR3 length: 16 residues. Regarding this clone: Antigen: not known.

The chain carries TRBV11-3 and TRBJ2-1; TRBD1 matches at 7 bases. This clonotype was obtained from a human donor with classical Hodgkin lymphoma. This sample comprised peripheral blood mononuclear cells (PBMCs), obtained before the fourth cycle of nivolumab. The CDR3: CASSSATGRSYNEQFF. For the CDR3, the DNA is TGTGCCAGCAGCTCCGCGACAGGGAGATCCTACAATGAGCAGTTCTTC.